A selection of T cell receptor beta chains follows, all from one sample in a study of T cells after posttransplantation cyclophosphamide. Measured with immunoSEQ multiplex PCR; TCRdb has only the in-frame clones, and not every one. The sample includes some 5,700 clones, over 1.5% of them seen just once. Here the sequenced sample was PBMCs, taken roughly 250 days after a stem cell transplant with posttransplant cyclophosphamide. Source of these receptors: a young adult male patient who received an allogeneic stem cell transplant from a related donor, was CMV-positive, and had no GVHD. Part of the T cell pool may stem from the graft donor. The conserved cysteine and the conserved F or W are not part of the CDR3 here. The order of the fields is V gene, D gene, J gene, CDR3 protein. A D gene is named only where the DNA matches it firmly.

TRBV5-1	NA	TRBJ2-3	ASRKSGPWGTDTQY
TRBV6-1	TRBD1	TRBJ1-1	ASGGTGLLDTEAF
TRBV19	NA	TRBJ2-2	ASSGTAYGELF
TRBV7-2	NA	TRBJ1-2	ASSLRATVVVDYGYT
TRBV6-5	TRBD2	TRBJ2-1	ASSYATSGHNEQF
TRBV7-9	NA	TRBJ1-1	ASSLQGNTEAF
TRBV5-3	NA	TRBJ1-2	ARSLRTVTYGYT
TRBV28	NA	TRBJ2-1	ASNPPGFMDNEQF
TRBV19	NA	TRBJ2-7	ASSMEGTYGDEQY
TRBV4-2	TRBD1	TRBJ2-7	ASSQTWDRTYEQY
TRBV11-3	TRBD2	TRBJ2-2	ASSGRTSGGAAGELF
TRBV5-5	TRBD1	TRBJ2-5	ASSSVGTGVETQY
TRBV6-6	TRBD1	TRBJ1-3	ASRDRGLAGNTIY
TRBV10-3	TRBD2	TRBJ2-2	AISARTSGPTGELF
TRBV11-2	NA	TRBJ1-1	ASSLGQNTEAF
TRBV19	TRBD1	TRBJ2-7	ASSLVAGGYEQY
TRBV4-2	NA	TRBJ2-7	ASSQYNSYEQY
TRBV29-1	TRBD2	TRBJ2-1	SGSGSYNEQF
TRBV27	TRBD2	TRBJ2-1	ASSLLVGRGLNEQF
TRBV6-5	NA	TRBJ1-4	ASSGQGDYEKLF
TRBV7-3	TRBD1	TRBJ2-1	ASSPRPGQGKDEQF
TRBV4-1	TRBD1	TRBJ1-2	ASSQTTGILYGYT
TRBV7-8	NA	TRBJ1-5	ASSSQPGGRNNQSQH
TRBV7-2	NA	TRBJ2-3	ASSLGLVRTDTQY
TRBV6-5	TRBD2	TRBJ2-7	ASSFSTSGTTYEQY
TRBV12-5	NA	TRBJ2-1	ASGEGAGWLNEQF
TRBV7-2	TRBD2	TRBJ2-5	ASSLRSGSGGETQY
TRBV5-1	NA	TRBJ1-1	ASSFSGLNTEAF
TRBV10-2	NA	TRBJ2-2	ASRRINTGELF
TRBV18	TRBD1	TRBJ2-7	ASSQVSGQGTYEQY
TRBV4-3	NA	TRBJ2-7	ASSPTKGSEQY
TRBV28	NA	TRBJ2-4	ASSRLNRAGDKNIQY
TRBV5-6	NA	TRBJ2-5	ASSSTGRLKETQY
TRBV2	NA	TRBJ2-5	ASSGQTQY
TRBV28	TRBD2	TRBJ2-1	ASTRGVSSYNEQF
TRBV5-4	TRBD2	TRBJ2-3	ASSWDEAGGKFYSTDTQY
TRBV2	NA	TRBJ2-7	ASSEEGAYEQY
TRBV7-3	NA	TRBJ2-5	ASSQNVRGETQY
TRBV5-1	TRBD2	TRBJ2-3	ATASGKWADTQY
TRBV30	NA	TRBJ2-3	AWSRQGASTDTQY
TRBV5-1	NA	TRBJ2-2	ASSLRGGNTGELF
TRBV4-1	NA	TRBJ1-2	ASSQGFGGPNYGYT
TRBV7-2	NA	TRBJ2-1	ASSLVVSVNNEQF
TRBV5-4	TRBD1	TRBJ2-2	ASSSPTGQGAIGELF
TRBV27	NA	TRBJ2-2	ASSSDINTGELF
TRBV28	NA	TRBJ1-4	ASSSSVTNEKLF
TRBV7-6	NA	TRBJ2-1	ASSLDVYGRTQGEQF
TRBV28	TRBD2	TRBJ2-1	ASSTPRAGGPRNEQF
TRBV9	NA	TRBJ2-7	ASSVAGGKSREQY
TRBV29-1	NA	TRBJ1-2	SVDQGGVNYGYT
TRBV5-4	NA	TRBJ2-7	ASSSARGSSYEQY
TRBV6-1	TRBD2	TRBJ2-7	ASSEVRRTSGSSLEQY
TRBV12-5	NA	TRBJ2-1	ASGSYEQF